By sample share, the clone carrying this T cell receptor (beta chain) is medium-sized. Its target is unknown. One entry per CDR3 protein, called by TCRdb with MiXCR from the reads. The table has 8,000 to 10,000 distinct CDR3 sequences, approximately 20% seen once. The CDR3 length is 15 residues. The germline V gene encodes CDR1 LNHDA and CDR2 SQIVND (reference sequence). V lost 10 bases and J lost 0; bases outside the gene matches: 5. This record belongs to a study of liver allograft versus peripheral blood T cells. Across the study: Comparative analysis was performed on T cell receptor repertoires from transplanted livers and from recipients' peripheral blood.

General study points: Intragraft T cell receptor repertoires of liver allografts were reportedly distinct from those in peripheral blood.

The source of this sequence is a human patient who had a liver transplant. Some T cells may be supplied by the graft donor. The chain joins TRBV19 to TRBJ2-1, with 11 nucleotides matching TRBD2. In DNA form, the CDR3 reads TGTGCCACCCTTACTAGCGGGGGCTCCTACAATGAGCAGTTCTTC. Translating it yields CATLTSGGSYNEQFF.